The rows below give T cell receptor beta chains drawn from one sample of a study of cytomegalovirus exposure and HLA in healthy donors. TCRdb's table, derived via immunoSEQ multiplex PCR, lists solely in-frame clones and lacks some. This table holds 150,000 to 200,000 clones, 78% found once. Input material: PBMCs. These receptors were collected from a woman aged 25 to 39 in good health and CMV-seropositive. Both conserved end residues are part of each CDR3. The order of the fields is V gene, CDR3 length, D gene, J gene, CDR3 DNA, CDR3 protein. A D gene is named only where the DNA matches it firmly.

v_call: TRBV2; cdr3_length: 13; d_call: TRBD1; j_call: TRBJ1-1; cdr3_nt: TGTGCCAGCAGGGGACAGGGGAACACTGAAGCTTTCTTT; cdr3_aa: CASRGQGNTEAFF
v_call: TRBV2; cdr3_length: 14; d_call: NA; j_call: TRBJ2-7; cdr3_nt: TGTGCCAGCAGCCGACAGCCGGGGGCCTACGAGCAGTACTTC; cdr3_aa: CASSRQPGAYEQYF
v_call: TRBV7-8; cdr3_length: 16; d_call: NA; j_call: TRBJ2-7; cdr3_nt: TGTGCCAGCAGCCTTCAAGGGGGGGGTATTGGGTACGAGCAGTACTTC; cdr3_aa: CASSLQGGGIGYEQYF
v_call: TRBV29-1; cdr3_length: 14; d_call: TRBD1; j_call: TRBJ2-7; cdr3_nt: TGCAGCGTTGAGACCCCAGGGGGCTTAGGTGAGCAGTACTTC; cdr3_aa: CSVETPGGLGEQYF
v_call: TRBV6-6; cdr3_length: 15; d_call: NA; j_call: TRBJ2-2; cdr3_nt: TGTGCCACCCGCGACCAGCAGGGGTACACCGGGGAGCTGTTTTTT; cdr3_aa: CATRDQQGYTGELFF
v_call: TRBV5-6; cdr3_length: 15; d_call: NA; j_call: TRBJ2-5; cdr3_nt: TGTGCCAGCAGTCTCCGGAGGGCAGCACAAGAGACCCAGTACTTC; cdr3_aa: CASSLRRAAQETQYF
v_call: TRBV5-1; cdr3_length: 14; d_call: NA; j_call: TRBJ1-6; cdr3_nt: TGCGCCAGCAGCTCGAGGGGGGGGAATTCACCCCTCCACTTT; cdr3_aa: CASSSRGGNSPLHF
v_call: TRBV7-2; cdr3_length: 15; d_call: TRBD2; j_call: TRBJ2-3; cdr3_nt: TGTGCCAGCAGTTCGGGACTAGCTGGGGCAGATACGCAGTATTTT; cdr3_aa: CASSSGLAGADTQYF
v_call: TRBV7-3; cdr3_length: 14; d_call: TRBD1; j_call: TRBJ1-2; cdr3_nt: TGTGCCAGCAGCCTGGGACAGGGAATTGGTGGCTACATCTTC; cdr3_aa: CASSLGQGIGGYIF
v_call: TRBV19; cdr3_length: 15; d_call: NA; j_call: TRBJ1-4; cdr3_nt: TGTGCCAGTAGTCCCCAGGGAGGAACTAATGAAAAACTGTTTTTT; cdr3_aa: CASSPQGGTNEKLFF
v_call: TRBV10-3; cdr3_length: 15; d_call: NA; j_call: TRBJ1-6; cdr3_nt: TGTGCCATCAGTCCCTCCGATGAGAGTAATTCACCCCTCCACTTT; cdr3_aa: CAISPSDESNSPLHF
v_call: TRBV29-1; cdr3_length: 14; d_call: TRBD1; j_call: TRBJ1-4; cdr3_nt: TGCAGCGTCCGAGGGACAGGGGTGGAAGAAAAACTGTTTTTT; cdr3_aa: CSVRGTGVEEKLFF
v_call: TRBV4-2; cdr3_length: 17; d_call: NA; j_call: TRBJ1-5; cdr3_nt: TGTGCCAGCAGCCAAGTGTTTGGGGGGGATAGCAATCAGCCCCAGCATTTT; cdr3_aa: CASSQVFGGDSNQPQHF
v_call: TRBV6-1; cdr3_length: 14; d_call: TRBD1; j_call: TRBJ1-2; cdr3_nt: TGTGCCAGCAGTGAAACCGAGGGGGCATCTGGCTACACCTTC; cdr3_aa: CASSETEGASGYTF